Listed below are T cell receptor beta chains from one sample, sequenced in a study of response to subunit inactivated influenza vaccine. TCRdb re-analysed the RT-PCR reads in MiXCR, keeping a single row per CDR3 protein. This sample carries around 200,000 distinct CDR3 sequences, under 15% of them seen once, and the ten largest clones take about 26%. The source was CD8+ T cells sorted from PBMCs, collected 5 days after vaccination. These receptors were collected from a man aged 45-65 years who received an inactivated influenza vaccine. The CDR3 runs from the conserved cysteine through the conserved F or W. The D gene is left open where the match is weak. Not every row has a clone size; where given, it reads once, few, many or a size class.

few | - | TRBJ2-7 | TRBV20-1 | TGCAGTGCTAGAGACTTAACGGCAGGTGCCTACGAGCAGTACTTC | CSARDLTAGAYEQYF
many | TRBD2 | TRBJ2-7 | TRBV11-2 | TGTGCCAGCAGCCCGGGACTAGCGGGAGGGGGCTACGAGCAGTACTTC | CASSPGLAGGGYEQYF
few | TRBD1 | TRBJ2-7 | TRBV4-1 | TGCGCCAGCAGCCAAGCGAGGACAGGGACATACGAGCAGTACTTC | CASSQARTGTYEQYF
few | - | TRBJ1-3 | TRBV10-2 | TGCGCCAGCAGGGGTGGAAACACCATATATTTT | CASRGGNTIYF
few | - | TRBJ2-1 | TRBV24-1 | TGTGCCACCAGAAGGGGGAATGAGCAGTTCTTC | CATRRGNEQFF
- | - | TRBJ2-7 | TRBV3-1 | TGTGCCAGCAGCCAGGGGGCCAGGGGTTTAAGCTCCTACGAGCAGTACTTC | CASSQGARGLSSYEQYF
- | TRBD2 | TRBJ2-3 | TRBV28 | TGTGCCAGCAGTGCTGGCCTGGGGACTAGCGGGAGGGCTGATACGCAGTATTTT | CASSAGLGTSGRADTQYF
- | - | TRBJ2-2 | TRBV12-3/TRBV12-4 | TGTGCCAGCAGTTTTACAGACACCGGGGAGCTGTTTTTT | CASSFTDTGELFF
few | - | TRBJ1-2 | TRBV25-1 | TGTGCCAGCAGGGGAGGTGGTGACTATGGCTACACCTTC | CASRGGGDYGYTF
- | TRBD1 | TRBJ2-7 | TRBV5-1 | TGCGCCAGCAGCTTGGGCTGGGGACAGTCCTACGAGCAGTACTTC | CASSLGWGQSYEQYF
few | - | TRBJ1-1 | TRBV7-9 | TGTGCCAGCAGCTTAGAGGAGGTTAGAGGGATGGGCACTGAAGCTTTCTTT | CASSLEEVRGMGTEAFF
few | - | TRBJ1-6 | TRBV4-1 | TGCGCCAGCAGCCAAGATCCCGGGTCACTAGGATCACCCCTCCACTTT | CASSQDPGSLGSPLHF
- | TRBD1 | TRBJ2-3 | TRBV12-3/TRBV12-4 | TGTGCCAGCAGTCGGACAGGGGGGCGGAGAGGGACGCAGTATTTT | CASSRTGGRRGTQYF
- | - | TRBJ2-3 | TRBV29-1 | TGCAGCGTTGAAAGCACAGATACGCAGTATTTT | CSVESTDTQYF
few | TRBD2 | TRBJ2-2 | TRBV30 | TGTGCCTGGGACGGACTAGCGGGGGCCGGGGAGCTGTTTTTT | CAWDGLAGAGELFF
few | - | TRBJ2-1 | TRBV9 | TGTGCCAGCAGCGTAGGCCAAAATGAGCAGTTCTTC | CASSVGQNEQFF
many | - | TRBJ1-1 | TRBV12-3/TRBV12-4 | TGTGCCAGCAACCCGGTGGGGGGCTTGAACACTGAAGCTTTCTTT | CASNPVGGLNTEAFF
- | - | TRBJ1-2 | TRBV19 | TGTGCTGCGCTCGGGCTGGGAGGCTATGGCTACACCTTC | CAALGLGGYGYTF
- | - | TRBJ2-7 | TRBV27 | TGTGCCAGCAGTTTAGCAGGGCTCTACGAGCAGTACTTC | CASSLAGLYEQYF
- | - | TRBJ1-5 | TRBV9 | TGTGCCAGCAGCGTAGATGGGACAAGCAATCAGCCCCAGCATTTT | CASSVDGTSNQPQHF
many | - | TRBJ2-5 | TRBV12-3/TRBV12-4 | TGTGCCAGCGAAAGGGGTGGGGAGACCCAGTACTTC | CASERGGETQYF
many | - | TRBJ2-1 | TRBV12-3/TRBV12-4 | TGTGCCAGCGCTTTGGCCAACAATGAGCAGTTCTTC | CASALANNEQFF
- | TRBD1 | TRBJ1-1 | TRBV6-2/TRBV6-3 | TGTGCCAGCAGTTACAAGGGGGCTATAACTGAAGCTTTCTTT | CASSYKGAITEAFF
- | TRBD2 | TRBJ2-1 | TRBV28 | TGTGCCAGCAGTACCGCGGGGGGGCCCAGGGTTGAGCAGTTCTTC | CASSTAGGPRVEQFF
once | - | TRBJ2-5 | TRBV12-3/TRBV12-4 | TGTGCCAGCCAGGGACGGGTCCAAGAGACCCAGTACTTC | CASQGRVQETQYF
many | - | TRBJ2-3 | TRBV7-9 | TGTGCCAGCAGCTCGCCTGTCCCCTACACAGATACGCAGTATTTT | CASSSPVPYTDTQYF
- | TRBD2 | TRBJ2-3 | TRBV12-3/TRBV12-4 | TGTGCCAGCAGTGGCCGACTAGCGGGGAAACGCACAGATACGCAGTATTTT | CASSGRLAGKRTDTQYF
- | TRBD2 | TRBJ2-1 | TRBV4-2 | TGTGCCAGCAGCCAGGGACTAGCGGGAGGAAATGAGCAGTTCTTC | CASSQGLAGGNEQFF
- | - | TRBJ1-2 | TRBV6-5 | TGTGCCAGCAGCTCCTCAACCGGGACCGCCTATGGCTACACCTTC | CASSSSTGTAYGYTF
many | TRBD1 | TRBJ1-2 | TRBV5-1 | TGCGCCAGCAGCTCGGGACAGGAATTCTATGGCTACACCTTC | CASSSGQEFYGYTF
few | - | TRBJ2-2 | TRBV7-3 | TGTGCCAGCAGCCCCATAGCGGAGAACACCGGGGAGCTGTTTTTT | CASSPIAENTGELFF
- | TRBD2 | TRBJ2-3 | TRBV25-1 | TGTGCCAGCAGTCCCGGGACTAGCGGCACAGATACGCAGTATTTT | CASSPGTSGTDTQYF
few | - | TRBJ2-3 | TRBV2 | TGTGCCAGCACTGGGGGGCAGTCTCCCGGTTACAGCACAGATACGCAGTATTTT | CASTGGQSPGYSTDTQYF
- | - | TRBJ1-2 | TRBV27 | TGTGCCAGCGCCTTTACAGGGTTCTATGGCTACACCTTC | CASAFTGFYGYTF
- | - | TRBJ1-5 | TRBV12-5 | TGTGCTAGTGGTTTGGACAATCAGCCCCAGCATTTT | CASGLDNQPQHF
- | TRBD2 | TRBJ2-5 | TRBV27 | TGTGCCAGCAGTTTATCGGGGACTAGCGGGAGTGTGGGGTTCCAAGAGACCCAGTACTTC | CASSLSGTSGSVGFQETQYF
- | TRBD1 | TRBJ2-1 | TRBV5-1 | TGCGCCAGCAGCTCTTGGACAGGAGACAATGAGCAGTTCTTC | CASSSWTGDNEQFF
few | TRBD1 | TRBJ2-7 | TRBV24-1 | TGTGCCACCAGTCCAAGGACAGGGGGCCACGAGCAGTACTTC | CATSPRTGGHEQYF
- | - | TRBJ1-1 | TRBV15 | TGTGCCACCAGCAGAGGAGGGGGCACTGAAGCTTTCTTT | CATSRGGGTEAFF
few | - | TRBJ2-1 | TRBV28 | TGTGCCAGCAGGACTCTTTTAGGGGACCATTCCTACAATGAGCAGTTCTTC | CASRTLLGDHSYNEQFF
- | - | TRBJ2-2 | TRBV27 | TGTGCCAGCAGTTTATCGAGTAGCCCCGGGGAGCTGTTTTTT | CASSLSSSPGELFF
- | TRBD1 | TRBJ2-7 | TRBV5-6 | TGTGCCAGCAGCTTTCACCGAACAGGGGTCGTCGAGCAGTACTTC | CASSFHRTGVVEQYF
few | TRBD1 | TRBJ2-3 | TRBV7-8 | TGTGCCAGCAGGACTCCCGGACAGGGGGGCACAGATACGCAGTATTTT | CASRTPGQGGTDTQYF
- | - | TRBJ1-1 | TRBV4-3 | TGCGCCAGCAGCCTTAACCACCATGGGGGGTACACTGAAGCTTTCTTT | CASSLNHHGGYTEAFF
few | TRBD2 | TRBJ2-7 | TRBV5-6 | TGTGCCAGCAGCAAAACTAGCGGGAGCTTCTACGAGCAGTACTTC | CASSKTSGSFYEQYF
- | - | TRBJ2-2 | TRBV10-3 | TGTGCCATCAGCCCCGGACTGAACACCGGGGAGCTGTTTTTT | CAISPGLNTGELFF
- | TRBD1 | TRBJ2-5 | TRBV28 | TGTGCCAGCAGTTTATTTAAATGGGGACAGGGGGCAGAGACCCAGTACTTC | CASSLFKWGQGAETQYF
- | - | TRBJ2-1 | TRBV12-5 | TGTGCTAGTGGTTTGCTGGGCAGGGAAAAGATCAATGAGCAGTTCTTC | CASGLLGREKINEQFF
few | - | TRBJ2-6 | TRBV11-2 | TGTGCCAGCAGCCCGTTCTCTGGGGCCAACGTCCTGACTTTC | CASSPFSGANVLTF
many | - | TRBJ2-3 | TRBV6-1 | TGTGCCAGCACCGAATCAGGGCGAACAGATACGCAGTATTTT | CASTESGRTDTQYF
few | TRBD2 | TRBJ2-3 | TRBV6-5 | TGTGCCAGCAGTTACGGGACTAGACACACAGATACGCAGTATTTT | CASSYGTRHTDTQYF
few | - | TRBJ2-3 | TRBV10-3 | TGTGCCATCAGTGCATCCGGGCAATCTAGCACAGATACGCAGTATTTT | CAISASGQSSTDTQYF
few | TRBD1 | TRBJ1-1 | TRBV19 | TGTGCCAGCGGGACAGGCTGGGGGAACACTGAAGCTTTCTTT | CASGTGWGNTEAFF
- | - | TRBJ2-1 | TRBV21-1 | TGTGCCAGCAGCAACCAGGAGATGACTAGCGGGATGGATGAGCAGTTCTTC | CASSNQEMTSGMDEQFF
- | TRBD1 | TRBJ2-7 | TRBV18 | TGTGCCAGCTCACCCGGACAGGAGCTCTCCTACGAGCAGTACTTC | CASSPGQELSYEQYF
few | TRBD2 | TRBJ2-7 | TRBV20-1 | TGCAGTGCTGTATCCCGGACTAGCGGACCCTACGAGCAGTACTTC | CSAVSRTSGPYEQYF
- | - | TRBJ2-5 | TRBV6-1 | TGTGCCAGCAGCAGTCACAGGGTAGGAGAGACCCAGTACTTC | CASSSHRVGETQYF
- | - | TRBJ2-7 | TRBV4-3 | TGCGCCAGCAGCCAAGAAACCCGGGCCCGCTCCTACGAGCAGTACTTC | CASSQETRARSYEQYF